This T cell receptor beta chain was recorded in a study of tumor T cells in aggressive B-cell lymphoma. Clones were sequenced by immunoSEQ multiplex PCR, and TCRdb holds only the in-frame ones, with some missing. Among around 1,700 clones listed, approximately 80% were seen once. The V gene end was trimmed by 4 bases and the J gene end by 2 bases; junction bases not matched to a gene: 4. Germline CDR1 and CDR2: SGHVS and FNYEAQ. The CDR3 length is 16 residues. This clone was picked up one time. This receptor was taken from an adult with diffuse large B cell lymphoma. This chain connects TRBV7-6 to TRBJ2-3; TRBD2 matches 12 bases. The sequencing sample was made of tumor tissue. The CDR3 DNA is TGTGCCAGCAGCTCAGGACTAGCGGGAATCACAGATACGCAGTATTTT. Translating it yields CASSSGLAGITDTQYF.